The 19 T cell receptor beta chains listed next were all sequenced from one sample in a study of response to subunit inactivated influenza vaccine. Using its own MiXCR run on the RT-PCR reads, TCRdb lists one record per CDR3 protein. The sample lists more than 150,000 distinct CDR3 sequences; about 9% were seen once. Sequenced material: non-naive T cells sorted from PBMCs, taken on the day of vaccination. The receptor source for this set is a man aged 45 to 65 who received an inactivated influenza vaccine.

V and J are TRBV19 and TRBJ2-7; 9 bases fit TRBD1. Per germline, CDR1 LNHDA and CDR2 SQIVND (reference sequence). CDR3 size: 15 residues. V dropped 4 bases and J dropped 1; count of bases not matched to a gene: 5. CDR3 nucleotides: TGTGCCAGTAGTAAGACAGGGGGACGGTCCTACGAGCAGTACTTC. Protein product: CASSKTGGRSYEQYF.

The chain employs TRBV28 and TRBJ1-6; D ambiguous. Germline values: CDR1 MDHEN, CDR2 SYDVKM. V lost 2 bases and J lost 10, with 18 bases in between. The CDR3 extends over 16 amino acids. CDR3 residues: CASSLSLFHRGSPLHF. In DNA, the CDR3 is TGTGCCAGCAGTTTAAGTCTCTTTCATCGAGGATCACCCCTCCACTTT.

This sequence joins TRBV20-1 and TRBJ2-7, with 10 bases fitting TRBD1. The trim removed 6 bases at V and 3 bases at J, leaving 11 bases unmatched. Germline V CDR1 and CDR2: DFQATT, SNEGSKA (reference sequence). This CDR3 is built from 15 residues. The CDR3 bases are TGCAGTGCCAGCCAGACTGACAGGGGGCGCTACGAGCAGTACTTC. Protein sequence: CSASQTDRGRYEQYF.

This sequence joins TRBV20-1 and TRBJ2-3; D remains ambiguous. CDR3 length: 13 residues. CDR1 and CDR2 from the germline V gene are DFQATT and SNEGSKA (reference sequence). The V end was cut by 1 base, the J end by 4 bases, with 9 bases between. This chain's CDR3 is CSARVGSPDTQYF. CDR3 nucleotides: TGCAGTGCTAGAGTTGGCAGCCCAGATACGCAGTATTTT.

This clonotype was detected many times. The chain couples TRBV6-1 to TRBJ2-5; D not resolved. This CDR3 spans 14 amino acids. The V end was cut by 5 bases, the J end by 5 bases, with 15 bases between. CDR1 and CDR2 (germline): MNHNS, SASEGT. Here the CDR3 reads CASSRTQGRETQYF. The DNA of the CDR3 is TGTGCCAGCAGTCGGACCCAAGGTCGGGAGACCCAGTACTTC.

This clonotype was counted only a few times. CDR3 region: CASTTAMGTQYF. In DNA form, the CDR3 reads TGTGCCAGCACGACGGCGATGGGTACGCAGTATTTT. The chain uses TRBV6-6 and TRBJ2-3, with D uncertain. The CDR3 runs to 12 residues. Germline V gene sequence: CDR1 MNHNY, CDR2 SVGAGI (reference sequence). Trimming stripped 7 bases from V and 8 bases from J, with 13 bases between.

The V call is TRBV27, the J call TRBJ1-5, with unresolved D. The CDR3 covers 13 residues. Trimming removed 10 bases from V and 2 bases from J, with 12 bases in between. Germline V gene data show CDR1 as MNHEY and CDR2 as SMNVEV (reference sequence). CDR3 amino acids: CATSRWGNQPQHF. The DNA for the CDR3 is TGTGCCACCTCACGCTGGGGCAATCAGCCCCAGCATTTT.

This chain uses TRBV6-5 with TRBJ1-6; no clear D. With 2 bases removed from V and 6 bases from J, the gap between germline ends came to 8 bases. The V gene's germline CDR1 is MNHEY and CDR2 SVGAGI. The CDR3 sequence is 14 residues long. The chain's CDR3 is CASSYDGSNSPLHF. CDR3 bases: TGTGCCAGCAGTTACGATGGCAGTAATTCACCCCTCCACTTT.

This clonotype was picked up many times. CDR3 region: CASSDILTLTDTQYF. The CDR3 DNA is TGTGCCAGCAGTGATATACTGACTCTCACAGATACGCAGTATTTT. The V gene is TRBV6-1, the J gene TRBJ2-3; no clear D. Trimming cost V 3 bases and J 2 bases, with 12 bases left between them. Per the germline V gene, CDR1 is MNHNS and CDR2 is SASEGT. This CDR3 spans 15 amino acids.

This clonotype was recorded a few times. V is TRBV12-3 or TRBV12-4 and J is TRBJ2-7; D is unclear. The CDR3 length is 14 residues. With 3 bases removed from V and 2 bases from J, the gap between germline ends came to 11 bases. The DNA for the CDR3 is TGTGCCAGCAGTTTTGGTCTCCCTACCTACGAGCAGTACTTC. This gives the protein CASSFGLPTYEQYF.

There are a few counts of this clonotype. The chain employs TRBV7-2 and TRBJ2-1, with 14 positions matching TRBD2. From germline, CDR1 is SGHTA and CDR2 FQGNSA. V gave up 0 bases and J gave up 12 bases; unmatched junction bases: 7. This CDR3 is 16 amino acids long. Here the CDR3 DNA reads TGTGCCAGCAGCTTAGCGGGGACTAGCGGGAGAGACGTGCAGTTCTTC. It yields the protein CASSLAGTSGRDVQFF.

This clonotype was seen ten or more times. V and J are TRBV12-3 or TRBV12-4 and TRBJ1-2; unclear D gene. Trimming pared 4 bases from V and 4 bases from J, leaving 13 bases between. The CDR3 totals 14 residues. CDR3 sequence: CASSWDGKSYGYTF. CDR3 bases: TGTGCCAGCAGTTGGGATGGGAAGTCCTATGGCTACACCTTC.

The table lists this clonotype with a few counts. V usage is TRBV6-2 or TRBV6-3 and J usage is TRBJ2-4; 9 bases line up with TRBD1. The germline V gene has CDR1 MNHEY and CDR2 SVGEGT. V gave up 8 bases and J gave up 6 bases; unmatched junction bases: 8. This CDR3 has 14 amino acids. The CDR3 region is CASQKSTGGNIQYF. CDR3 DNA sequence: TGTGCCAGCCAAAAATCGACAGGGGGAAACATTCAGTACTTC.

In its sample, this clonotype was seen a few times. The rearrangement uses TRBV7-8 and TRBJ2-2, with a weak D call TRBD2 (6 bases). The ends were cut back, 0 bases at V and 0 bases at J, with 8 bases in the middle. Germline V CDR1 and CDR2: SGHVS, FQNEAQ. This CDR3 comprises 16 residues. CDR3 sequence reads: CASSLAGGTNTGELFF. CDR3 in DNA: TGTGCCAGCAGCTTAGCCGGCGGGACGAACACCGGGGAGCTGTTTTTT.

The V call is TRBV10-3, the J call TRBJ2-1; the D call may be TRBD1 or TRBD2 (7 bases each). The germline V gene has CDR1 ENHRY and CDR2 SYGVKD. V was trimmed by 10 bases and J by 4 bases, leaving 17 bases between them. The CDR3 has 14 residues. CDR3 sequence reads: CATQGGGRYNEQFF. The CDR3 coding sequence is TGTGCCACCCAGGGGGGGGGCCGTTACAATGAGCAGTTCTTC.

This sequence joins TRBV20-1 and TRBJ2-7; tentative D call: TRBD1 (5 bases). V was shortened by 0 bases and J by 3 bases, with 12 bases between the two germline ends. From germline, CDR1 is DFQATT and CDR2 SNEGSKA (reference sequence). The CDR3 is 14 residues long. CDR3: CSARDAGQSYEQYF. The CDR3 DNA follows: TGCAGTGCTAGAGATGCAGGGCAGAGCTACGAGCAGTACTTC.

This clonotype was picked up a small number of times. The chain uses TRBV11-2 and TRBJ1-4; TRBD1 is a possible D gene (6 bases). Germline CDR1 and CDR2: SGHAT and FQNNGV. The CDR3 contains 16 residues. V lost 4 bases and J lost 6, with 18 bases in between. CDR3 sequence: CASSSLTGRRDEKLFF. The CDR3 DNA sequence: TGTGCCAGCAGCTCACTAACAGGGAGGCGTGATGAAAAACTGTTTTTT.

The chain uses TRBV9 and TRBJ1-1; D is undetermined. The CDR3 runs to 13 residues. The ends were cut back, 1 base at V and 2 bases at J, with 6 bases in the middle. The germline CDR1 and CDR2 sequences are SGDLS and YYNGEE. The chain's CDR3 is CASSVSDNTEAFF. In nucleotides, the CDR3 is TGTGCCAGCAGCGTATCAGATAACACTGAAGCTTTCTTT.

DNA for the CDR3: TGCGCCAGCAGCCAGGATGGCAGGGCCGCCTACAATGAGCAGTTCTTC. Amino acid sequence: CASSQDGRAAYNEQFF. The genes are TRBV4-3 and TRBJ2-1, with D maybe TRBD1 (5 bases). V lost 3 bases, J lost 2 bases, and 14 bases lay in between. The CDR3 is 16 residues long. From germline, CDR1 is LGHNA and CDR2 YSLEER.